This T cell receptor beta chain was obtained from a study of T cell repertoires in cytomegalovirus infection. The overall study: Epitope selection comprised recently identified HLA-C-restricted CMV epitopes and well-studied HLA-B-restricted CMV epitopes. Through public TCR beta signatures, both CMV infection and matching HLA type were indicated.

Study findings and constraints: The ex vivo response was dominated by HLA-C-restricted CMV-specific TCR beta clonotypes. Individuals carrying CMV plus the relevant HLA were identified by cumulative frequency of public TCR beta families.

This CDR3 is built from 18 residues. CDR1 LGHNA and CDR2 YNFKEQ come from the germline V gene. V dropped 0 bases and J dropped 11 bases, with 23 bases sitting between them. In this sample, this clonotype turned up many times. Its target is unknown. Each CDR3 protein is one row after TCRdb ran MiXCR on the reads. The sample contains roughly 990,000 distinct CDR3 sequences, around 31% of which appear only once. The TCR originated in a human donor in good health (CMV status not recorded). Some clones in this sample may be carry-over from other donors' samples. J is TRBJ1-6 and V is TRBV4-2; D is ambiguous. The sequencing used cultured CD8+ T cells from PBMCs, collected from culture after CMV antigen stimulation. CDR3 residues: CASSQDLVGTLAGPPLHF. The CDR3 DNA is TGTGCCAGCAGCCAAGATCTTGTGGGCACCCTAGCAGGTCCACCCCTCCACTTT.